Sequencing of this TCR beta chain was carried out in a study of T cell responses to AZD1222 COVID-19 vaccine. Study outcomes and limitations: The span of vaccine-associated CD4 TCRs extended across spike, with dominance at 160-218 and 743-854. The donors showed a predominance of white British ancestry and of females, with possible underestimation of clonal diversity.

CDR1 and CDR2 from the germline V gene are SGHRS and YFSETQ. The CDR3 runs to 16 residues. The V segment lost 0 bases and the J segment 7 bases; nucleotides outside the gene matches: 4. Points on this clone: No antigen is known for it.

Assay: immunoSEQ multiplex PCR; the TCRdb copy retains only in-frame clones and omits some. The sample includes 100,000 to 150,000 clones, roughly 90% of them seen just once. This TCR came from an adult in good health. The rearrangement uses TRBV5-1 and TRBJ1-4; 12 nucleotides line up with TRBD1. The material was peripheral blood, obtained on day 0 of AZD1222 vaccination. In DNA form, the CDR3 reads TGCGCCAGCAGCTTGGAGTGGGGACAGGGGGCTGAAAAACTGTTTTTT. This translates into CASSLEWGQGAEKLFF.